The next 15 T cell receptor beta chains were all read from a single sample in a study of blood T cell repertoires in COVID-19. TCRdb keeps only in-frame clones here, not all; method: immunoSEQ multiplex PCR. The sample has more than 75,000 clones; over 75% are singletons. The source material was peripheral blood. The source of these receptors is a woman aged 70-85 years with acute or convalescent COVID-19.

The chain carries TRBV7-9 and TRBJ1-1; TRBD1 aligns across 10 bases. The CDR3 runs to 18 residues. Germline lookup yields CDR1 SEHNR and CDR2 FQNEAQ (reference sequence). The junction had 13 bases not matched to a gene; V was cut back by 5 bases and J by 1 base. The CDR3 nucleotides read TGTGCCAGCAGCCTACGAAAACCGGGACAGGGGAAGAACACTGAAGCTTTCTTT. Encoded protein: CASSLRKPGQGKNTEAFF. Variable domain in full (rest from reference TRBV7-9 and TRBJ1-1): DTGVSQNPRHKITKRGQNVTFRCDPISEHNRLYWYRQTLGQGPEFLTYFQNEAQLEKSRLLSDRFSAERPKGSFSTLEIQRTEQGDSAMYLCASSLRKPGQGKNTEAFFGQGTRLTVV.

In DNA form, the CDR3 reads TGTGCCAGCAGTGACCGCTCTGGGGGGACAGATACGCAGTATTTT. As protein: CASSDRSGGTDTQYF. J is TRBJ2-3 and V is TRBV6-1, with TRBD2 as a possible D gene (6 bases). The CDR3 contains 15 residues. Germline values: CDR1 MNHNS, CDR2 SASEGT. The V end lost 3 bases, the J end lost 3 bases, and 13 bases lay between the germline ends.

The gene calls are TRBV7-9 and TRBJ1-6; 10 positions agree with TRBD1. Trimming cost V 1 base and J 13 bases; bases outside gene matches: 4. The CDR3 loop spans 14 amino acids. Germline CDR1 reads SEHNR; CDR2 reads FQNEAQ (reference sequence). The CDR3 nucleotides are TGTGCCAGCAGCTTAGGACAGGGGGCCGCGCCCCTCCACTTT. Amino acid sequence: CASSLGQGAAPLHF.

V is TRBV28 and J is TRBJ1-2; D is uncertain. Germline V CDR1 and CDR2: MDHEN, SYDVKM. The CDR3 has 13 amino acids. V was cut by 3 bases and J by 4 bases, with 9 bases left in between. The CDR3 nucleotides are TGTGCCAGCAGTTTTGGGCCGAGCTATGGCTACACCTTC. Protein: CASSFGPSYGYTF.

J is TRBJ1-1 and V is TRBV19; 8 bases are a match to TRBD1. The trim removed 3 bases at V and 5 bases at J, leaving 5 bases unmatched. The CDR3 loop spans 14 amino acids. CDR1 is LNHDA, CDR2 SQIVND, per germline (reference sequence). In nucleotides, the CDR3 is TGTGCCAGTAGTATCTGGACAGGGTTGACTGAAGCTTTCTTT. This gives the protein CASSIWTGLTEAFF.

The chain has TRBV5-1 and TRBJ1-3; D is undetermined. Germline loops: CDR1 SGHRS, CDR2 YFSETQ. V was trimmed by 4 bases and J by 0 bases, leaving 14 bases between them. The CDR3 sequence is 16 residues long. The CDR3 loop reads CASSARATDSGNTIYF. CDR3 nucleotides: TGCGCCAGCAGCGCACGTGCTACCGACTCTGGAAACACCATATATTTT.

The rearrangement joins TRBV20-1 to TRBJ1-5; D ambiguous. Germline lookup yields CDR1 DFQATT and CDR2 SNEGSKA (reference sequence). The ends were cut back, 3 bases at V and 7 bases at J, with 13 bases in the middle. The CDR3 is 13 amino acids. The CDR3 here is CSASPGLRQPQHF. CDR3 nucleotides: TGCAGTGCTAGTCCGGGGTTACGGCAGCCCCAGCATTTT.

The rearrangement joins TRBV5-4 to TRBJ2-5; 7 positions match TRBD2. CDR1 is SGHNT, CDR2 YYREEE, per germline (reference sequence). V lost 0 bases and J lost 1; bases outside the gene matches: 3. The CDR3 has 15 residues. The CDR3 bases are TGTGCCAGCAGCTTGGCCGGGAGGATCCAAGAGACCCAGTACTTC. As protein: CASSLAGRIQETQYF.

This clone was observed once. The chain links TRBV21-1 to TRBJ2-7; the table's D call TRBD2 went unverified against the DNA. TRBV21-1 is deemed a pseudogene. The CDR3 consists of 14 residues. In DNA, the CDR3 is TGTGCCAGCAGCAACGCACACAACTACTACGAGCAGTACGTC. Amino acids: CASSNAHNYYEQYV.

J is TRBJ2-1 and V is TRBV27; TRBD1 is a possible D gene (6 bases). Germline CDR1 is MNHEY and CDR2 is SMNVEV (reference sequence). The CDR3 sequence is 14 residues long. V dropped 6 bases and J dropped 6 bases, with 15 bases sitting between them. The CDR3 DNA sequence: TGTGCCAGCAGCTTGCCCGGACAGTTCAATGAGCAGTTCTTC. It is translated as CASSLPGQFNEQFF.

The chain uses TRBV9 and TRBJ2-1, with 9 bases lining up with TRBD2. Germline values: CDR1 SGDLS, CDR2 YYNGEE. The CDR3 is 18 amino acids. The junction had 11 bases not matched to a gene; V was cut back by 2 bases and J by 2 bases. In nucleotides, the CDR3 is TGTGCCAGCAGCGTCGGCATTTCGACTAGCGGCCCCTACAATGAGCAGTTCTTC. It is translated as CASSVGISTSGPYNEQFF.

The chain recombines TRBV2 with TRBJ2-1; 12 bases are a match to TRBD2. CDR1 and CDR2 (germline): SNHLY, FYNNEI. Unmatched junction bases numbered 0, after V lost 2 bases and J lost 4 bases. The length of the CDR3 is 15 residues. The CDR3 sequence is CASSETSGRYNEQFF. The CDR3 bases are TGTGCCAGCAGTGAAACTAGCGGGAGGTACAATGAGCAGTTCTTC. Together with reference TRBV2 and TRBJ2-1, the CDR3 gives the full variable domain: EPEVTQTPSHQVTQMGQEVILRCVPISNHLYFYWYRQILGQKVEFLVSFYNNEISEKSEIFDDQFSVERPDGSNFTLKIRSTKLEDSAMYFCASSETSGRYNEQFFGPGTRLTVL.

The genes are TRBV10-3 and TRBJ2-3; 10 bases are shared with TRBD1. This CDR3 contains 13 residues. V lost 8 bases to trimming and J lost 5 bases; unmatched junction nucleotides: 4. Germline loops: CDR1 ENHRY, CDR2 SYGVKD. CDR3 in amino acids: CAIDDRGRDTQYF. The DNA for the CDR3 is TGTGCCATCGACGACAGGGGGCGAGATACGCAGTATTTT.

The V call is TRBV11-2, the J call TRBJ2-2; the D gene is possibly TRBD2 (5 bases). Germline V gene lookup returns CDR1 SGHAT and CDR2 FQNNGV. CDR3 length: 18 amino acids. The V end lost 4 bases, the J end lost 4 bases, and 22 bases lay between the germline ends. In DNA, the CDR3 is TGTGCCAGCAGCTCCCCTCCCAAGGAGGCTTTGGGCACCGGGGAGCTGTTTTTT. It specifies CASSSPPKEALGTGELFF.

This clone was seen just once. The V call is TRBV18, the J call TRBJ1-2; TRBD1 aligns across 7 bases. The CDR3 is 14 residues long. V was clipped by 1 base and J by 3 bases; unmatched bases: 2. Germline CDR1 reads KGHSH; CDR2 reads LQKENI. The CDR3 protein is CASSPLGTDYGYTF. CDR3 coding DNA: TGTGCCAGCTCACCACTTGGGACAGACTATGGCTACACCTTC.